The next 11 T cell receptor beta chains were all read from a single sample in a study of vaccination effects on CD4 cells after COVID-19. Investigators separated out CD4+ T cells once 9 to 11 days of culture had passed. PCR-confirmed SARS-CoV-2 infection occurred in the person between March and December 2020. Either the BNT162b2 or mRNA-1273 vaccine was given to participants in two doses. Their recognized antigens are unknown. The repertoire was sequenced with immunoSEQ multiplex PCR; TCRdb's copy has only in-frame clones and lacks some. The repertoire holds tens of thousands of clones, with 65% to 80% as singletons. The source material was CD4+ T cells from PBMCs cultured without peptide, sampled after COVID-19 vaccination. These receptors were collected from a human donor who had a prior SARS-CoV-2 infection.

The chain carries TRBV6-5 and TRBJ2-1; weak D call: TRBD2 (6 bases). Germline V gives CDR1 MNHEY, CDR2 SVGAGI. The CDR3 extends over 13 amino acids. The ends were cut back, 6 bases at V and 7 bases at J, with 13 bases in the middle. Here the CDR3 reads CASSSVGGNEQFF. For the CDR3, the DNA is TGTGCCAGCAGCTCGGTTGGGGGGAATGAGCAGTTCTTC.

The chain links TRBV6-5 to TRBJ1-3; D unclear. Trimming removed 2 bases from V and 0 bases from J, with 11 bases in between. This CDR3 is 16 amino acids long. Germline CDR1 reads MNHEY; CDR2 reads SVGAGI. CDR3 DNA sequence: TGTGCCAGCAGTTACCAGCGCTCCGGCTCTGGAAACACCATATATTTT. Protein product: CASSYQRSGSGNTIYF.

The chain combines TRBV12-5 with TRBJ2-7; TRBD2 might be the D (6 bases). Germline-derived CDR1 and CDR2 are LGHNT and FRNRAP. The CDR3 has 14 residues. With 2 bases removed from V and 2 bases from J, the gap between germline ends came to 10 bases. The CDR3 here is CASGLWRGTYEQYF. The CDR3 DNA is TGTGCTAGTGGTTTGTGGCGGGGAACCTACGAGCAGTACTTC.

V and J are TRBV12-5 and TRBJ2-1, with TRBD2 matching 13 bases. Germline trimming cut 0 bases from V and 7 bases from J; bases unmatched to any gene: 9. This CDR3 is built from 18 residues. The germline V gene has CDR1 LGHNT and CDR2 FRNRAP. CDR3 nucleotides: TGTGCTAGTGGTTTGGTAGGAGGACTAGCGGGGGATAGTAATGAGCAGTTCTTC. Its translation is CASGLVGGLAGDSNEQFF. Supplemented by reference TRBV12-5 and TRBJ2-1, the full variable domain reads DARVTQTPRHKVTEMGQEVTMRCQPILGHNTVFWYRQTMMQGLELLAYFRNRAPLDDSGMPKDRFSAEMPDATLATLKIQPSEPRDSAVYFCASGLVGGLAGDSNEQFFGPGTRLTVL.

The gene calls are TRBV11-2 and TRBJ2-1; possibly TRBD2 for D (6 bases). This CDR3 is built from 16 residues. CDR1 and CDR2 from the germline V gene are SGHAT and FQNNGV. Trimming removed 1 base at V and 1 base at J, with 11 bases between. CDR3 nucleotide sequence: TGTGCCAGCAGCTTAGCCGGGAGCGGGTCCTACAATGAGCAGTTCTTC. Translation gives CASSLAGSGSYNEQFF.

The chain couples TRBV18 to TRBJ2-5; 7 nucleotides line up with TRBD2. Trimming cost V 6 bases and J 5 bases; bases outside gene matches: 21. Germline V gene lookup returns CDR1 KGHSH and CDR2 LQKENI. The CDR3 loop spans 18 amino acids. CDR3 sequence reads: CASSPWRSAAGVLETQYF. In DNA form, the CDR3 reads TGTGCCAGCTCCCCCTGGAGGTCGGCGGCGGGAGTTTTGGAGACCCAGTACTTC.

The CDR3 region has the DNA TGTGCCTGGAGTGTCGTGGCGGGGGGGGACGAGCAGTACTTC. Translated: CAWSVVAGGDEQYF. The rearrangement links TRBV30 to TRBJ2-7, with TRBD2 matching over 9 bases. V lost 0 bases, J lost 5 bases, and 5 bases stayed unmatched. The germline gives CDR1 GTSNPN, CDR2 SVGIG (reference sequence). This CDR3 has 14 residues. The whole variable domain, filled in from reference TRBV30 and TRBJ2-7, reads SQTIHQWPATLVQPVGSPLSLECTVEGTSNPNLYWYRQAAGRGLQLLFYSVGIGQISSEVPQNLSASRPQDRQFILSSKKLLLSDSGFYLCAWSVVAGGDEQYFGPGTRLTVT.

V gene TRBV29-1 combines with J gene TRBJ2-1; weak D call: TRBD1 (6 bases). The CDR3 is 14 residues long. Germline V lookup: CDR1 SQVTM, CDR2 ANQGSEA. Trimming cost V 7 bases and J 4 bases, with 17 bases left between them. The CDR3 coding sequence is TGCAGCGGCGAAGGGACATCCTCATACAATGAGCAGTTCTTC. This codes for CSGEGTSSYNEQFF.

The CDR3 loop reads CATSRDAGGRPEAFF. CDR3 sequence (DNA): TGTGCCACCAGCAGAGATGCAGGGGGAAGGCCTGAAGCTTTCTTT. This sequence joins TRBV15 and TRBJ1-1; 7 nucleotides agree with TRBD1. Looked up from germline, CDR1 is LNHNV and CDR2 is YYDKDF (reference sequence). CDR3 length: 15 residues. Trimming removed 0 bases from V and 6 bases from J; junction bases left unmatched: 7.

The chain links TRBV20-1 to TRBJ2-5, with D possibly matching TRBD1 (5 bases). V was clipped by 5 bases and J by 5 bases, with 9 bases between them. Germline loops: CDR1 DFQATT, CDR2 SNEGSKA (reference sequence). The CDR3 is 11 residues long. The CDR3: CSAYNRETQYF. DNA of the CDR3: TGCAGTGCTTATAACAGGGAGACCCAGTACTTC.

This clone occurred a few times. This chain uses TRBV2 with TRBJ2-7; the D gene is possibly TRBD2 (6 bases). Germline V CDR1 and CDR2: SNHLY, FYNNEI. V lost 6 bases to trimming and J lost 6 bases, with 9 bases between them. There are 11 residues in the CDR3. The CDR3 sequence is CASRGLAEQYF. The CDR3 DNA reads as TGTGCCAGCAGGGGACTTGCCGAGCAGTACTTC. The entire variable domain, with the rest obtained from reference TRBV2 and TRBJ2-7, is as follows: EPEVTQTPSHQVTQMGQEVILRCVPISNHLYFYWYRQILGQKVEFLVSFYNNEISEKSEIFDDQFSVERPDGSNFTLKIRSTKLEDSAMYFCASRGLAEQYFGPGTRLTVT.